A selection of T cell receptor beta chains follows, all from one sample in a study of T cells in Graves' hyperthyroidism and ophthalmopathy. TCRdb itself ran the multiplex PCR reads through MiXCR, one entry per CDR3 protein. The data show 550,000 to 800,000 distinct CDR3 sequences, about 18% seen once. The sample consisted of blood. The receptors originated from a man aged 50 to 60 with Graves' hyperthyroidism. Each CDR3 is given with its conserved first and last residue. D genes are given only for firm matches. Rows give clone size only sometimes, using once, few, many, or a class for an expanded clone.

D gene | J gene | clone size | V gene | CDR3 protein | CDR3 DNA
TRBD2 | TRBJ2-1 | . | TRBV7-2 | CASSLRTSGRKGEQFF | TGTGCCAGCAGCCTCCGGACTAGCGGGAGGAAAGGTGAGCAGTTCTTC
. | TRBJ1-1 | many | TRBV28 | CASSQTANTEAFF | TGTGCCAGCAGCCAGACGGCGAACACTGAAGCTTTCTTT
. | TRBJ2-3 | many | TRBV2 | CASSETVRGTDTQYF | TGTGCCAGCAGTGAGACGGTGAGGGGCACAGATACGCAGTATTTT
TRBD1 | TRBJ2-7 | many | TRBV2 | CASSDTGVYEQYF | TGTGCCAGCAGCGATACAGGGGTGTACGAGCAGTACTTC
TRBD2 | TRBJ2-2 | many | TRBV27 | CASTTSGSRTGELFF | TGTGCCAGCACCACTAGCGGGAGTAGAACCGGGGAGCTGTTTTTT
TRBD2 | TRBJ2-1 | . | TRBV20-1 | CSASSTSGGYNEQFF | TGCAGTGCTAGTTCGACTAGCGGCGGGTACAATGAGCAGTTCTTC
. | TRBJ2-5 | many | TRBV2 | CASSDGAAQETQYF | TGTGCCAGCAGTGATGGGGCAGCCCAAGAGACCCAGTACTTC
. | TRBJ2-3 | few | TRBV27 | CAQISTDTQYF | TGTGCCCAGATCAGCACAGATACGCAGTATTTT
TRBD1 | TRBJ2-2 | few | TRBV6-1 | CASSLQDRGLFF | TGTGCCAGCAGCCTACAAGACAGGGGTCTGTTTTTT
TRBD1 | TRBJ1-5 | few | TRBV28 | CASREKMGQGRVNQPQHF | TGTGCCAGCAGGGAAAAGATGGGACAGGGGAGAGTTAATCAGCCCCAGCATTTT